These T cell receptor beta chains were read from a single sample in a study of blood T cell repertoires in COVID-19. TCRdb keeps only in-frame clones here, not all; method: immunoSEQ multiplex PCR. The data contain about 50,000 clones, around nine tenths of them singletons. Sequenced sample: peripheral blood. The receptors stem from a woman of 80 years or more with acute or convalescent COVID-19. Both conserved end residues are part of each CDR3. The D gene is left open where the match is weak.

v_call	d_call	cdr3_aa
TRBV9	TRBD2	CASSVGTSVYNEQFF
TRBV5-1	TRBD1	CASSSTGARGKLFF
TRBV21-1	.	CASSPRGLTGDTQYF
TRBV7-9	.	CASSVAGGYEQYF
TRBV6-6	.	CASTLGEAKFPGELFF
TRBV2	TRBD2	CASSEATLAATDTQYF
TRBV10-3	TRBD2	CAISESTSGRVRTQYF
TRBV5-1	.	CASGFSLEGGFYEQYF
TRBV5-1	TRBD1	CASSLMWTGGSGTEAFF
TRBV7-2	.	CASSPLGGGRGETQYF